This T cell receptor beta chain was documented in a study of blood T cell repertoires in COVID-19 (TCRdb year 2020). With regard to the full study: The collaborator samples originated in the United States, Italy and Spain and spanned the acute and convalescent phases of COVID-19. The material from the prospective study consisted of cDNA or gDNA derived from T cells, B-cell-depleted T cells, or PBMCs. Deeply sampled blood TCRbeta repertoires from subjects exposed to, actively infected with, or recovered from COVID-19 were included in the dataset. A freely available public database, intended as a resource for researchers studying the immune response to SARS-CoV-2, is where the repertoires were released. The samples were drawn from the first 160 participants of the ongoing ImmuneRACE study and from under 1,500 subjects provided by 6 global collaborators. Nearly every sample came with metadata listing a de-identified subject ID, COVID-19 status, age in years and sex. Where HLA class I and class II types were available, the types were taken from metadata supplied by the sample provider, not from assay-based typing. Broad study findings and their caveats: Clinical and demographic metadata were provided uncurated, with the amount varying by source and participant.

The CDR1 and CDR2 encoded by the germline V gene (reference sequence) are SEHNR and FQNEAQ. The CDR3 measures 18 amino acids from cysteine to phenylalanine. The kept DNA is CDR3 alone, 54 bases in frame from the first base. Relative to germline, V is missing 0 bases and J is missing 0 bases, with 3 bases of the junction outside any gene match. Collaborating institutions collected whole blood in K2EDTA tubes following their own protocols. For TCRbeta analysis, collaborator samples were shipped as frozen whole blood, as isolated PBMCs, or as DNA extracted from either sample type. About this clone itself: No antigen is known for it. No qualities accompany the bases; no much larger clone lies one base away.

TCRbeta CDR3 regions were amplified from genomic DNA using the immunoSEQ Assay, a bias-controlled multiplex PCR. The original pipeline was this. Nucleated cell counts per sample were estimated from amplification of reference gene primers within the assay. To quantify the absolute abundance of each unique TCRbeta CDR3 rearrangement, sequence reads were collapsed and filtered. For each sample, productive Simpson clonality was calculated as the square root of Simpson's diversity index across productive rearrangements. In TCRdb, the immuneACCESS table is reduced to in-frame sequences with V and J assigned. These tables do not hold every clone; where another copy was compared, an unresolved V gene accounts for under half, and the others remain unexplained. D and trimming were read from the DNA, whereas the V and J calls and clone size are those reported in that table. For this sample the table gives about 120,000 clones, of which about 89% were detected only once. The ten largest account for about a fifth of the sample.

The sequence is built from TRBV7-9 and TRBJ2-3; TRBD2 lines up with 13 middle nucleotides. The specimen was peripheral blood. This sequence was found in a human donor with acute or convalescent COVID-19. The donor label of this sample is uncertain. CDR3 loop: CASSLAGLAGPSTDTQYF. The base sequence is TGTGCCAGCAGCTTAGCGGGACTAGCGGGGCCTAGCACAGATACGCAGTATTTT.